This TCR beta chain was sequenced for a study of blood T cell repertoires in COVID-19. Across the study: The United States, Italy and Spain supplied acute and convalescent COVID-19 samples. In each case, the material was cDNA or gDNA derived from T cells, B-cell-depleted T cells, or PBMCs.

V lost 4 bases and J lost 0, with 20 bases in between. Germline V gene lookup returns CDR1 LNHDA and CDR2 SQIVND (reference sequence). This CDR3 has 18 residues. This clone was found once. As handled by the study authors: Nucleated cell counts were estimated from reference gene primer amplification. TCRdb's copy holds only in-frame clones and misses some; the assay was immunoSEQ multiplex PCR. V and J calls and clone size are as listed in that table; D and trimming were resolved from the DNA. This table holds 150,000 to 200,000 clones, roughly 89% found once. Sequencing input: peripheral blood. The clonotype originates from a human donor in a cohort sampled during active COVID-19. The rearrangement uses TRBV19 and TRBJ2-3, with a weak D call TRBD2 (7 bases). The CDR3 DNA reads as TGTGCCAGTAGTAGGGCTCGGGGGGCGAAGACTAGCACAGATACGCAGTATTTT. Amino acids: CASSRARGAKTSTDTQYF.